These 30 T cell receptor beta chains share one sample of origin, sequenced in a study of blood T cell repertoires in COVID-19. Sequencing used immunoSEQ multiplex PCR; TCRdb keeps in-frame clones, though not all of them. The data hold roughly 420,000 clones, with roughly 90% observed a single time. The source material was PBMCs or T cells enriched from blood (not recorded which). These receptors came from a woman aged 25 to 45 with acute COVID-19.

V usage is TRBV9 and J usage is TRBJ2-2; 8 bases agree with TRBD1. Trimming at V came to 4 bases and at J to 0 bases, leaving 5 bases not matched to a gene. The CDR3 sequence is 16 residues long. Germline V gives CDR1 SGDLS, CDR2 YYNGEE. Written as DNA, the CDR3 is TGTGCCAGCAGCCCCCGGACAGGGTCGAACACCGGGGAGCTGTTTTTT. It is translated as CASSPRTGSNTGELFF.

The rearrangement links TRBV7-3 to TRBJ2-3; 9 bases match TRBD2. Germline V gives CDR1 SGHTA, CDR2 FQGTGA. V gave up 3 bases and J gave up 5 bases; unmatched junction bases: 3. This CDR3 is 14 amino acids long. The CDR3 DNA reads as TGTGCCAGCAGCTTTGCGGGGGGGCAAGATACGCAGTATTTT. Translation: CASSFAGGQDTQYF. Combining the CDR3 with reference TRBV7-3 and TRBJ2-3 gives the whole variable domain GAGVSQTPSNKVTEKGKYVELRCDPISGHTALYWYRQSLGQGPEFLIYFQGTGAADDSGLPNDRFFAVRPEGSVSTLKIQRTERGDSAVYLCASSFAGGQDTQYFGPGTRLTVL.

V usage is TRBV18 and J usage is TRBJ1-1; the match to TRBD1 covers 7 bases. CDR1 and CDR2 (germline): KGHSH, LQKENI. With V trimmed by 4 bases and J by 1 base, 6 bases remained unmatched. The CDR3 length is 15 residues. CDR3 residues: CASSQRTGENTEAFF. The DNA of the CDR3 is TGTGCCAGCTCACAAAGGACAGGAGAGAACACTGAAGCTTTCTTT.

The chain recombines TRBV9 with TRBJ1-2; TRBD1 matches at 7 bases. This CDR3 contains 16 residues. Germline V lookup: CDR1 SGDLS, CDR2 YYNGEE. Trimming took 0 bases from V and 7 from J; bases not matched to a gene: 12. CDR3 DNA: TGTGCCAGCAGCGTAGGGGAGGAGACAGGGTACGGTGGCTACACCTTC. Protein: CASSVGEETGYGGYTF.

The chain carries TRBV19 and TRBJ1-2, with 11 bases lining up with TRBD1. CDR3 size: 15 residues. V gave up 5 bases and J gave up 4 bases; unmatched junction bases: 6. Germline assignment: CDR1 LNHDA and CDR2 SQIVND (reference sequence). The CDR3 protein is CASSSGTGGIYGYTF. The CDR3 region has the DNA TGTGCCAGTAGTTCCGGGACAGGGGGAATCTATGGCTACACCTTC.

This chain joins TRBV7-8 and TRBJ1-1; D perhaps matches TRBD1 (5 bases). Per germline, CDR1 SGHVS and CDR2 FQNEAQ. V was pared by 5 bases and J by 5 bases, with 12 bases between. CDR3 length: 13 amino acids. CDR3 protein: CASSRKGSTEAFF. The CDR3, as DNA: TGTGCCAGCAGCCGGAAGGGGTCAACTGAAGCTTTCTTT.

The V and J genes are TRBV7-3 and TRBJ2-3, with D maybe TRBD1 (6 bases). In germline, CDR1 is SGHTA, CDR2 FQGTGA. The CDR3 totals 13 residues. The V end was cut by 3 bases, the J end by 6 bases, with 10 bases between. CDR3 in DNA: TGTGCCAGCAGCTTCCACAGGGAGGATACGCAGTATTTT. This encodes CASSFHREDTQYF.

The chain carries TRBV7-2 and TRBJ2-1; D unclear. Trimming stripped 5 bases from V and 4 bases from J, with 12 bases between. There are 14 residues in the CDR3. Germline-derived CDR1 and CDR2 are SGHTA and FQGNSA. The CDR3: CASSDPGPYNEQFF. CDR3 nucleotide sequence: TGTGCCAGCAGCGACCCGGGTCCATACAATGAGCAGTTCTTC.

CDR3 loop: CASSLPWDSQRGMNTEAFF. The CDR3 bases are TGTGCCAGCAGCTTACCCTGGGACAGCCAAAGAGGCATGAACACTGAAGCTTTCTTT. The rearrangement joins TRBV7-9 to TRBJ1-1, with TRBD1 matching 7 bases. The V gene's germline CDR1 is SEHNR and CDR2 FQNEAQ (reference sequence). V was clipped by 2 bases and J by 0 bases; unmatched bases: 15. The CDR3 sequence is 19 residues long.

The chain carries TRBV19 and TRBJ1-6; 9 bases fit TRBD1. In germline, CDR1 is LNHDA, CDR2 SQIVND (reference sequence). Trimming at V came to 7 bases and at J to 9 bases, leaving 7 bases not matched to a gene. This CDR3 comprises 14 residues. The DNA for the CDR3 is TGTGCCAGTAAAACGACAGGGGGGGGTTCACCCCTCCACTTT. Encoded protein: CASKTTGGGSPLHF.

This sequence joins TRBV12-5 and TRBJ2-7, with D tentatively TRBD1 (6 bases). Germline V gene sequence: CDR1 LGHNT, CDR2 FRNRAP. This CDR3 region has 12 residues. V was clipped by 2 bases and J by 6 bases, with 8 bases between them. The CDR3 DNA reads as TGTGCTAGTGGTTTGACAGGGCCCGAGCAGTACTTC. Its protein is CASGLTGPEQYF.

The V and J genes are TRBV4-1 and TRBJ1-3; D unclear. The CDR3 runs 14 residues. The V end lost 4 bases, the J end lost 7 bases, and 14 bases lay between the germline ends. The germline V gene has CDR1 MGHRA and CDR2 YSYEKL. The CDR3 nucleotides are TGCGCCAGCAGCCGAGAGGCGGGGTATAACACCATATATTTT. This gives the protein CASSREAGYNTIYF.

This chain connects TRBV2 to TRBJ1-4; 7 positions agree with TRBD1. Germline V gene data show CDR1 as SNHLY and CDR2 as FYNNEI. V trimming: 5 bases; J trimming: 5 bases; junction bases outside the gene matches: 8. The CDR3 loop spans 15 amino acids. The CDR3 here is CASSSAGTENEKLFF. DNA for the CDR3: TGTGCCAGCAGTTCCGCCGGGACAGAAAATGAAAAACTGTTTTTT.

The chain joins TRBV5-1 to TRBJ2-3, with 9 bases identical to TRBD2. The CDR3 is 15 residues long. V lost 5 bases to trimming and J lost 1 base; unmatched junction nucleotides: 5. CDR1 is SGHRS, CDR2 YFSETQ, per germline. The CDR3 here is CASSFERGGTDTQYF. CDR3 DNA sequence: TGCGCCAGCAGTTTCGAGCGGGGGGGCACAGATACGCAGTATTTT.

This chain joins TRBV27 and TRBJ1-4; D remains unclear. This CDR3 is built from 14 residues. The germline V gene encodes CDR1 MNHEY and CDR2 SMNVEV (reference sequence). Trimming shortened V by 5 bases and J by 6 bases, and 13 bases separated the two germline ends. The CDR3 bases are TGTGCCAGCAGTCTGCGGGGTGGCTATGAAAAACTGTTTTTT. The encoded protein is CASSLRGGYEKLFF. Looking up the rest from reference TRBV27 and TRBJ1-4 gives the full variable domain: EAQVTQNPRYLITVTGKKLTVTCSQNMNHEYMSWYRQDPGLGLRQIYYSMNVEVTDKGDVPEGYKVSRKEKRNFPLILESPSPNQTSLYFCASSLRGGYEKLFFGSGTQLSVL.

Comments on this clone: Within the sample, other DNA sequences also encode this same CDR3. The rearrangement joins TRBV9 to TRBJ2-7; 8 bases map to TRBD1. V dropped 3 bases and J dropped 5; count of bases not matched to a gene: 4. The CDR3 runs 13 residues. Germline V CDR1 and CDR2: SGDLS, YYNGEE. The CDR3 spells CASSEGTGDEQYF. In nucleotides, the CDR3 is TGTGCCAGCAGCGAAGGGACAGGTGACGAGCAGTACTTC.

The CDR3 nucleotides read TGTGCCTGGGCGAGGACAGCCTATGGCTACACCTTC. Translation: CAWARTAYGYTF. J is TRBJ1-2 and V is TRBV30; D perhaps matches TRBD1 (6 bases). Trimming removed 5 bases from V and 4 bases from J, with 11 bases in between. This CDR3 contains 12 residues. Per germline, CDR1 GTSNPN and CDR2 SVGIG (reference sequence).

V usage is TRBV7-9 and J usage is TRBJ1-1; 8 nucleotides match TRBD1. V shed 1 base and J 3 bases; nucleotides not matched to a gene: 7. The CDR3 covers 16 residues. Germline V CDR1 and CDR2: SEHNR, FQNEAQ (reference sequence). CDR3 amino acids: CASSLGLTGVDTEAFF. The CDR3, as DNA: TGTGCCAGCAGCTTAGGTCTGACAGGGGTTGACACTGAAGCTTTCTTT.

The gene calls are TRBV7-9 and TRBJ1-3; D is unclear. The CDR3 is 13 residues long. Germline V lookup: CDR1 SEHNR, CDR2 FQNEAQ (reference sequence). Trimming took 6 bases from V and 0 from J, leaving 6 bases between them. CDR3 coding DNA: TGTGCCAGCAGGGCCAGCTCTGGAAACACCATATATTTT. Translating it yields CASRASSGNTIYF.

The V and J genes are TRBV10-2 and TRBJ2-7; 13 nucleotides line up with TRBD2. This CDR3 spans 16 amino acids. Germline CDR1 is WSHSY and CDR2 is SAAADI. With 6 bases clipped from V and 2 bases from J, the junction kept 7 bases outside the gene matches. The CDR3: CASRNGLAGAPYEQYF. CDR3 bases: TGCGCCAGCAGAAATGGACTAGCGGGGGCCCCCTACGAGCAGTACTTC.

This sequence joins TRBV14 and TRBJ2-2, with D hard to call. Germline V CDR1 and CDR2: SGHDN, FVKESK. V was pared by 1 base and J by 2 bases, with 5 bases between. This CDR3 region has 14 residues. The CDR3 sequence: CASSQALNTGELFF. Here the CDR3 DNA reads TGTGCCAGCAGCCAAGCACTTAACACCGGGGAGCTGTTTTTT.

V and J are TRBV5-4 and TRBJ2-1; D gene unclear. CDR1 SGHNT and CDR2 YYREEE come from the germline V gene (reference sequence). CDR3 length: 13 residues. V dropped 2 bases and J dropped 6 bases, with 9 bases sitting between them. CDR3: CASSFGHPNEQFF. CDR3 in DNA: TGTGCCAGCAGCTTCGGTCATCCCAATGAGCAGTTCTTC.

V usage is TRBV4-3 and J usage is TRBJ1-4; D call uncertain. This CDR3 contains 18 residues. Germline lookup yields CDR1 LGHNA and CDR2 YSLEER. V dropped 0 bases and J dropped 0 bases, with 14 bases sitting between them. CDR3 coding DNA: TGCGCCAGCAGCCAAGATAGTCAGGCCACCGCAACTAATGAAAAACTGTTTTTT. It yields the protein CASSQDSQATATNEKLFF.

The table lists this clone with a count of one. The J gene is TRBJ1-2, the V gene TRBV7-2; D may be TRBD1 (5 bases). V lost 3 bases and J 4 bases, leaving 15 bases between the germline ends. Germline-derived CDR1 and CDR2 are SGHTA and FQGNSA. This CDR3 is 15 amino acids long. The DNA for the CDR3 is TGTGCCAGCAGCTTCGGGGGTCTTTTGGTCTATGGCTACACCTTC. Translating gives CASSFGGLLVYGYTF.

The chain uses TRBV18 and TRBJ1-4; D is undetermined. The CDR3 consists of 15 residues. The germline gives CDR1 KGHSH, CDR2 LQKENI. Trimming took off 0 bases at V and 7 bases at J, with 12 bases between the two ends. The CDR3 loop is CASSPPAKTGEKLFF. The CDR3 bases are TGTGCCAGCTCACCACCGGCCAAGACGGGTGAAAAACTGTTTTTT.

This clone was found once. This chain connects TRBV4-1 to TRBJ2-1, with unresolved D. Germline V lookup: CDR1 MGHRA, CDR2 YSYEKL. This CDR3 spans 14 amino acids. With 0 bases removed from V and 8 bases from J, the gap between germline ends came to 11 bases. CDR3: CASSQDDTVDEQFF. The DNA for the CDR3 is TGCGCCAGCAGCCAAGACGACACGGTCGATGAGCAGTTCTTC.

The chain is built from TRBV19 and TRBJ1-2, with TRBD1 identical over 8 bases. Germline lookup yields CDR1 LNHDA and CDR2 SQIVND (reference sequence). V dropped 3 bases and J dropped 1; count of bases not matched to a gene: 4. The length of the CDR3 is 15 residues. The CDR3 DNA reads TGTGCCAGTAGTATGTTACAGGGGGATAACTATGGCTACACCTTC. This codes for CASSMLQGDNYGYTF.

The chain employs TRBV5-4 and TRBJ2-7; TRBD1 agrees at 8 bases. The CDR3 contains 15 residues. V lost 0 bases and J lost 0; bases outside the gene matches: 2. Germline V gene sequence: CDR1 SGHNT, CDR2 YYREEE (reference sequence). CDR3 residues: CASSLVGQASYEQYF. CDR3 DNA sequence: TGTGCCAGCAGCTTGGTGGGACAGGCCTCCTACGAGCAGTACTTC.

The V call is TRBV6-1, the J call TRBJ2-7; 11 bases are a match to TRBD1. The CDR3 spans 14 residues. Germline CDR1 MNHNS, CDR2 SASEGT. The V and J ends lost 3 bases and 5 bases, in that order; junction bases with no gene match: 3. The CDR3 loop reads CASSDPGQGDEQYF. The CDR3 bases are TGTGCCAGCAGTGATCCGGGACAGGGGGACGAGCAGTACTTC.

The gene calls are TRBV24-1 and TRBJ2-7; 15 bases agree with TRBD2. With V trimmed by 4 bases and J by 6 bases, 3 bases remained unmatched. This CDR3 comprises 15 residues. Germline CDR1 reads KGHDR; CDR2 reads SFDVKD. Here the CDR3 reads CATSDRTSGGAEQYF. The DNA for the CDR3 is TGTGCCACCAGTGACCGGACTAGCGGGGGGGCCGAGCAGTACTTC.